The next 18 T cell receptor beta chains were all read from a single sample in a study of spatial heterogeneity in lung cancer. Broader study findings: Mutation counts in tumors were tracked by counts of expanded intratumoral alpha and beta TCRs.

Which antigens these TCRs recognize remains unknown. Each CDR3 protein gets one entry after TCRdb re-called the 5' RACE reads with MiXCR. The repertoire has approximately 7,000 distinct CDR3 sequences, 13% of them found once; the top ten carry about 8.1%. Sample time point: sample taken at primary tumor resection. The sequencing here drew on lung tumor tissue, taken at surgery. These receptors came from a male donor with early-stage non-small cell lung cancer.

This clonotype was counted many times. The chain uses TRBV30 and TRBJ2-1; D gene ambiguous. The germline CDR1 and CDR2 sequences are GTSNPN and SVGIG (reference sequence). Trimming cost V 4 bases and J 6 bases, with 16 bases left between them. The CDR3 loop spans 14 amino acids. The CDR3 loop reads CAWMGGFQFNEQFF. CDR3 bases: TGTGCCTGGATGGGTGGGTTTCAATTCAATGAGCAGTTCTTC.

V gene TRBV7-8 combines with J gene TRBJ2-3; D gene ambiguous. This CDR3 is 12 amino acids long. From germline, CDR1 is SGHVS and CDR2 FQNEAQ. Trimming left V 5 bases short and J 0 bases short, with 3 bases between. CDR3 nucleotides: TGTGCCAGCAGCAAAAGCACAGATACGCAGTATTTT. It yields the protein CASSKSTDTQYF.

This clonotype was seen at least ten times. The CDR3 loop is CASSLVGGAGETQYF. The CDR3 bases are TGTGCCAGCAGCTTAGTCGGGGGGGCCGGAGAGACCCAGTACTTC. This sequence joins TRBV11-2 and TRBJ2-5; 8 bases map to TRBD2. V trimming: 1 base; J trimming: 4 bases; junction bases outside the gene matches: 5. The V gene's germline CDR1 is SGHAT and CDR2 FQNNGV. The CDR3 is 15 residues long.

The table lists this clonotype with many counts. The chain has TRBV30 and TRBJ1-1; D ambiguous. Trimming shortened V by 7 bases and J by 1 base, and 7 bases separated the two germline ends. The CDR3 is made up of 11 amino acids. Per germline, CDR1 GTSNPN and CDR2 SVGIG (reference sequence). CDR3 loop: CASERNTEAFF. In DNA form, the CDR3 reads TGTGCCTCTGAAAGGAACACTGAAGCTTTCTTT.

This chain uses TRBV6-5 with TRBJ2-5; tentatively, D is TRBD2 (6 bases). This CDR3 is 14 amino acids long. V gave up 6 bases and J gave up 1 base, with 12 bases separating them. Germline CDR1 is MNHEY and CDR2 is SVGAGI. The CDR3 protein is CASSPRDFQETQYF. The CDR3 coding sequence is TGTGCCAGCAGCCCGAGGGACTTCCAAGAGACCCAGTACTTC.

This clonotype is classed as medium-sized. V gene TRBV5-1 combines with J gene TRBJ2-7; 8 bases fit TRBD1. The germline V gene encodes CDR1 SGHRS and CDR2 YFSETQ. Germline trimming cut 4 bases from V and 6 bases from J; bases unmatched to any gene: 6. The CDR3 is 13 amino acids. CDR3 region: CASSIGQGGEQYV. Here the CDR3 DNA reads TGCGCCAGCAGCATCGGACAGGGAGGCGAGCAGTACGTC.

This clonotype came up many times. The CDR3 region has the DNA TGTGCCAGCACCGCCTATCAGGGGGTTTACATTCAGTACTTC. This sequence encodes CASTAYQGVYIQYF. V usage is TRBV28 and J usage is TRBJ2-4; 7 bases agree with TRBD1. J gave up 8 bases and V 7 bases, and 11 bases lay outside the gene matches. The CDR3 loop spans 14 amino acids. Germline values: CDR1 MDHEN, CDR2 SYDVKM.

By frequency in the sample, this clonotype is medium-sized. V is TRBV12-3 or TRBV12-4 and J is TRBJ1-2; unclear D gene. Trimming stripped 3 bases from V and 8 bases from J, with 7 bases between. There are 11 residues in the CDR3. This CDR3 reads CASSFERGYTF. The CDR3 DNA is TGTGCCAGCAGTTTTGAAAGGGGCTACACCTTC.

There are many counts of this clonotype. The V call is TRBV20-1, the J call TRBJ2-7; TRBD2 is a possible D gene (6 bases). Germline V gene lookup returns CDR1 DFQATT and CDR2 SNEGSKA (reference sequence). V gave up 0 bases and J gave up 2 bases, with 11 bases separating them. The CDR3 runs 14 residues. The CDR3 DNA sequence: TGCAGTGCTAGAGATCCTAGCGCTACCTACGAGCAGTACTTC. Its translation is CSARDPSATYEQYF.

This clonotype is termed medium-sized. The chain combines TRBV28 with TRBJ2-1; TRBD2 might be the D (5 bases). V was cut by 6 bases and J by 8 bases, with 14 bases left in between. The CDR3 is 13 amino acids. CDR1 is MDHEN, CDR2 SYDVKM, per germline. CDR3 nucleotide sequence: TGTGCCAGCAGCTGGGCCGGGATAGATGAGCAGTTCTTC. Its protein product is CASSWAGIDEQFF.

In its sample, this clonotype was seen many times. The rearrangement links TRBV7-9 to TRBJ2-7; 9 bases are a match to TRBD1. The CDR3 spans 15 residues. Trimming at V came to 8 bases and at J to 6 bases, leaving 14 bases not matched to a gene. Germline lookup yields CDR1 SEHNR and CDR2 FQNEAQ (reference sequence). CDR3 loop: CASVTTRDRVSEQYV. CDR3 DNA: TGTGCCAGCGTCACCACAAGGGACAGGGTTAGCGAGCAGTACGTC.

This clonotype is termed medium-sized (0.01 to 0.1%). This chain joins TRBV30 and TRBJ1-6, with TRBD1 matching 7 bases. Trimming removed 3 bases from V and 3 bases from J; junction bases left unmatched: 5. The CDR3 length is 15 residues. Germline CDR1 reads GTSNPN; CDR2 reads SVGIG (reference sequence). CDR3 coding DNA: TGTGCCTGGAGGAGGACAGGAGTCTATAATTCACCCCTCCACTTT. It translates to CAWRRTGVYNSPLHF. The variable domain in full, with the rest retrieved from reference TRBV30 and TRBJ1-6, is SQTIHQWPATLVQPVGSPLSLECTVEGTSNPNLYWYRQAAGRGLQLLFYSVGIGQISSEVPQNLSASRPQDRQFILSSKKLLLSDSGFYLCAWRRTGVYNSPLHFGNGTRLTVT.

This clonotype is medium-sized. The chain joins TRBV28 to TRBJ1-3, with 8 bases that match TRBD1. Losses at the gene ends were 8 bases for V and 7 bases for J; bases not matched to a gene: 7. Germline lookup yields CDR1 MDHEN and CDR2 SYDVKM. There are 13 residues in the CDR3. Written as DNA, the CDR3 is TGTGCCAGCTCTCGACAGGGGCCCAACACCATATATTTT. Its translation is CASSRQGPNTIYF.

J is TRBJ1-5 and V is TRBV29-1; 7 bases align to TRBD1. This CDR3 contains 14 residues. V gave up 0 bases and J gave up 2 bases; unmatched junction bases: 1. Germline-derived CDR1 and CDR2 are SQVTM and ANQGSEA. In DNA form, the CDR3 reads TGCAGCGTTGAAGAAACAGGGGGCAATCAGCCCCAGCATTTT. Translation: CSVEETGGNQPQHF. Full variable domain (rest looked up from reference TRBV29-1 and TRBJ1-5): SAVISQKPSRDICQRGTSLTIQCQVDSQVTMMFWYRQQPGQSLTLIATANQGSEATYESGFVIDKFPISRPNLTFSTLTVSNMSPEDSSIYLCSVEETGGNQPQHFGDGTRLSIL.

Many counts were recorded for this clonotype. V is TRBV5-1 and J is TRBJ1-1, with D uncertain. There are 15 residues in the CDR3. Germline V lookup: CDR1 SGHRS, CDR2 YFSETQ. Trimming removed 1 base at V and 6 bases at J, with 16 bases between. Here the CDR3 DNA reads TGCGCCAGCAGCTTGAGAGACCACGGGCAGGCTGAAGCTTTCTTT. Translated, it gives CASSLRDHGQAEAFF.

This clonotype is judged medium-sized. The chain uses TRBV27 and TRBJ1-2; no clear D. The ends were cut back, 2 bases at V and 0 bases at J, with 10 bases in the middle. Germline V gene sequence: CDR1 MNHEY, CDR2 SMNVEV (reference sequence). This CDR3 comprises 15 residues. The CDR3 sequence: CASSLVGNANYGYTF. CDR3 DNA sequence: TGTGCCAGCAGTTTAGTGGGGAACGCTAACTATGGCTACACCTTC.

By sample share, this clonotype is medium-sized. This chain connects TRBV5-1 to TRBJ1-1, with D possibly TRBD1 on 5 matching bases. Trimming removed 4 bases at V and 7 bases at J, with 11 bases between. The CDR3 is 12 residues long. Germline CDR1 and CDR2: SGHRS and YFSETQ. This chain's CDR3 is CASSLTGVEAFF. The CDR3 region has the DNA TGCGCCAGCAGCCTTACGGGGGTTGAAGCTTTCTTT.

The table lists this clonotype with many counts. The chain combines TRBV9 with TRBJ2-1; 7 nucleotides match TRBD1. The germline V gene has CDR1 SGDLS and CDR2 YYNGEE. The CDR3 covers 13 residues. J was trimmed by 9 bases and V by 4 bases; bases with no gene match: 7. The DNA of the CDR3 is TGTGCCAGCAGCTTAAAGACAGGGAGTGAGCAGTTCTTC. Translation: CASSLKTGSEQFF.